These 3 T cell receptor beta chains were sequenced from one sample in a study of T cell clonality in common variable immunodeficiency (dated by TCRdb to between 2015 and 2017). Their target antigens are unknown. General findings and caveats noted by the study authors: Reportedly, TCRbeta sequences from CVID had fewer deletions and N-nucleotide insertions, and highly modified clones with 13 or more V deletions were absent from CVID.

Libraries were constructed by the immunoSEQ multiplex PCR assay. TCRdb retrieved this table from immuneACCESS and kept in-frame rearrangements only. Not all clones are present; in checked studies, unresolved V genes account for under half, and no reason is known for the remainder. This sample contains fewer than 40,000 clones, none of which is a singleton. The leading ten clones occupy around 6.9% of the sample. Sequencing was performed on peripheral blood mononuclear cells. The origin of the receptors is a human donor with common variable immunodeficiency.

This clone was detected ten times or more. The sequence runs out 3 residues before the end of the CDR3; the remainder is reconstructed from the germline J gene. This rearrangement joins TRBV18 to TRBJ2-7, with D uncertain. The CDR3 has 14 residues. CDR1 is KGHSH and CDR2 is LQKENI in the germline V gene. Trimming left V 3 bases short and J 0 bases short, with 9 bases between. The CDR3 bases that were read are TGTGCCAGCTCACCCTCGTCTAGCTCCTACGAG. It encodes CASSPSSSSYE. The complete CDR3 protein is CASSPSSSSYEQYF.

This clone was detected only a few times. CDR3 sequence: CASIWAENQPQHF. The part of the CDR3 DNA that was read is TGTGCCAGCATCTGGGCCGAAAATCAGCCC. This chain uses TRBV2 with TRBJ1-5; unclear D gene. The read comes to an end 3 residues before the CDR3 does, leaving the germline J gene to fill in the end. Germline values: CDR1 SNHLY, CDR2 FYNNEI. The V end was cut by 7 bases, the J end by 4 bases, with 11 bases between. The CDR3 consists of 13 residues.

This clone was found many times. Sequencing ends 3 residues short of the CDR3 end; the germline J gene provides the rest. The chain is built from TRBV3-1 (or the pseudogene TRBV3-2) and TRBJ2-7, with 7 bases lining up with TRBD2. The junction had 0 bases not matched to a gene; V was cut back by 3 bases and J by 1 base. CDR3 size: 13 residues. CDR1 LGHDT and CDR2 YNNKEL come from the germline V gene (reference sequence). CDR3 sequence reads: CASSQRGSYEQYF. CDR3 DNA, as far as it was read: TGTGCCAGCAGCCAGCGGGGGTCCTACGAG.